These 10 T cell receptor beta chains were all obtained from the same sample, sequenced in a study of OX40 agonist ivuxolimab in advanced cancers. Data came from immunoSEQ multiplex PCR; TCRdb stores just in-frame clones and leaves some out. The sample holds roughly 90,000 clones, about 90% seen once. This specimen was CD4+ or CD8+ T cells sorted from blood, taken in a trial of the OX40 agonist ivuxolimab. The receptors come from an adult with an advanced solid tumor such as melanoma, head and neck, liver or kidney cancer.

The CDR3 nucleotides are TGTGCCAGCTTAGGACTAGCGGGGGGCTTGGACACCGGGGAGCTGTTTTTT. Amino acids: CASLGLAGGLDTGELFF. The rearrangement joins TRBV11-2 to TRBJ2-2, with 14 nucleotides matching TRBD2. V was pared by 8 bases and J by 3 bases, with 8 bases of the junction left unmatched. Germline V lookup: CDR1 SGHAT, CDR2 FQNNGV. This CDR3 spans 17 amino acids.

This chain joins TRBV4-2 and TRBJ1-4, with 7 bases fitting TRBD1. The junction had 24 bases not matched to a gene; V was cut back by 3 bases and J by 8 bases. The CDR3 length is 20 residues. The germline CDR1 and CDR2 sequences are LGHNA and YNFKEQ. The CDR3 nucleotides are TGTGCCAGCAGCCAGAGGGGTCCGGGACAGTCTATAAGGCGAGAGGAAAAACTGTTTTTT. It specifies CASSQRGPGQSIRREEKLFF.

This clone occurred a few times. This sequence joins TRBV28 and TRBJ2-4; TRBD2 matches 11 bases. The CDR3 totals 15 residues. Germline V CDR1 and CDR2: MDHEN, SYDVKM. With 4 bases clipped from V and 7 bases from J, the junction kept 6 bases outside the gene matches. The CDR3 sequence is CASSSSGRFPNIQYF. The CDR3 bases are TGTGCCAGCAGTTCTAGCGGGAGGTTTCCCAACATTCAGTACTTC. Looking up the rest from reference TRBV28 and TRBJ2-4 gives the full variable domain: DVKVTQSSRYLVKRTGEKVFLECVQDMDHENMFWYRQDPGLGLRLIYFSYDVKMKEKGDIPEGYSVSREKKERFSLILESASTNQTSMYLCASSSSGRFPNIQYFGAGTRLSVL.

This clone occurred once. The chain is built from TRBV12-5 and TRBJ1-2; TRBD1 might be the D (6 bases). The germline V gene encodes CDR1 LGHNT and CDR2 FRNRAP. V was pared by 6 bases and J by 3 bases, with 17 bases between. The CDR3 has 15 residues. CDR3 coding DNA: TGTGCTAGTGGCCACCCAGGGGCCGTTTACTATGGCTACACCTTC. Amino acids: CASGHPGAVYYGYTF.

This chain links TRBV4-1 with TRBJ2-5; no firm D call. V lost 1 base and J lost 2, with 11 bases in between. This CDR3 has 15 residues. Germline V lookup: CDR1 MGHRA, CDR2 YSYEKL. The CDR3 here is CASSQVPGEQETQYF. CDR3 bases: TGCGCCAGCAGCCAAGTCCCAGGAGAACAAGAGACCCAGTACTTC.

CDR3 sequence: CASSVQRNTEAFF. The CDR3 DNA sequence: TGTGCCAGCAGTGTCCAGAGGAACACTGAAGCTTTCTTT. The chain carries TRBV27 and TRBJ1-1; D is ambiguous. The length of the CDR3 is 13 residues. CDR1 is MNHEY and CDR2 is SMNVEV in the germline V gene (reference sequence). The V and J ends lost 5 bases and 1 base respectively, with 8 bases between them.

J is TRBJ2-2 and V is TRBV12-1; TRBD1 was called by the table and not checked on the DNA. TRBV12-1 is annotated as a pseudogene. This CDR3 is built from 19 residues. CDR3 sequence: CASSPAGTGEIANTGELFF. The DNA for the CDR3 is TGTGCCAGCAGTCCAGCCGGGACAGGGGAAATTGCGAACACCGGGGAGCTGTTTTTT.

The CDR3 is CASKTTGFTEAFF. CDR3 in DNA: TGTGCCAGCAAAACAACGGGGTTCACTGAAGCTTTCTTT. The genes are TRBV28 and TRBJ1-1; D is uncertain. V dropped 7 bases and J dropped 4 bases, with 13 bases sitting between them. The CDR3 has 13 residues. CDR1 and CDR2 from the germline V gene are MDHEN and SYDVKM.

CDR3 sequence: CASSTGLAGGPRIEQYF. CDR3 coding DNA: TGTGCCAGCAGTACCGGACTAGCGGGAGGGCCACGGATAGAGCAGTACTTC. The chain recombines TRBV28 with TRBJ2-7; 15 nucleotides match TRBD2. Germline assignment: CDR1 MDHEN and CDR2 SYDVKM. The length of the CDR3 is 17 residues. V was clipped by 5 bases and J by 7 bases; unmatched bases: 12.

This chain links TRBV6-1 with TRBJ2-7; 8 nucleotides match TRBD2. This CDR3 spans 15 amino acids. V lost 2 bases, J lost 7 bases, and 10 bases stayed unmatched. CDR1 MNHNS and CDR2 SASEGT come from the germline V gene. The CDR3 region is CASSESGGQSDEQYF. As DNA, the CDR3 is TGTGCCAGCAGTGAATCGGGGGGGCAGTCCGATGAGCAGTACTTC.